This TCR beta chain was found in a study of blood T cells in healthy people across ages. Looking at the study overall: When template switching was applied, about one barcoded beta molecule was captured per two T cells. Overall study findings and caveats: Reliance upon unsorted PBMCs precluded definitive naive versus antigen-experienced comparison.

Russia was home to the donors, healthy Caucasian individuals aged roughly 6 to 90. J gave up 4 bases and V 8 bases, and 10 bases lay outside the gene matches. This CDR3 is 15 amino acids long. Germline V gene lookup returns CDR1 MNHNS and CDR2 SASEGT. Alongside a J-beta primer mix, a sample-barcoded 5' primer served in a second PCR lasting about 7 to 12 cycles. Every sample returned 2.5 million or more CDR3-containing paired-end reads. Each CDR3 protein is one row after TCRdb ran MiXCR on the 5' RACE reads. Counted here are about 600,000 distinct CDR3 sequences, around half occurring once; the ten biggest clones make up just under 25%. This clonotype was observed a handful of times. Its cognate antigen is unknown.

Sequenced sample: blood. The chain has TRBV6-1 and TRBJ2-3; the match to TRBD2 covers 9 bases. This TCR was recovered from a man older than 75 in good health. CDR3 region: CASVERSGSADTQYF. For the CDR3, the DNA is TGTGCCAGCGTAGAACGTAGCGGGAGCGCAGATACGCAGTATTTT.